Listed here are 8 T cell receptor beta chains from one sample, sequenced in a study of OX40 agonist ivuxolimab in advanced cancers. Generated by immunoSEQ multiplex PCR, the TCRdb table keeps only in-frame clones and is missing some. The sample has tens of thousands of clones; 75% to 90% are singletons. The input for sequencing was CD4+ or CD8+ T cells sorted from blood, taken in a trial of the OX40 agonist ivuxolimab. These receptors were taken from an adult with an advanced solid tumor such as melanoma, head and neck, liver or kidney cancer.

The chain is built from TRBV18 and TRBJ1-4; D remains ambiguous. Germline values: CDR1 KGHSH, CDR2 LQKENI. This CDR3 has 14 amino acids. V was trimmed by 4 bases and J by 10 bases, leaving 16 bases between them. CDR3 residues: CASSQDANVGKLFF. CDR3 nucleotide sequence: TGTGCCAGCTCACAGGACGCGAACGTGGGAAAACTGTTTTTT.

This chain uses TRBV19 with TRBJ1-5; unclear D gene. V was pared by 3 bases and J by 5 bases, with 17 bases between. The CDR3 sequence is 16 residues long. Germline V gives CDR1 LNHDA, CDR2 SQIVND (reference sequence). The CDR3 coding sequence is TGTGCCAGTAGTATCGTGGACCGGGGTACCTATCAGCCCCAGCATTTT. It codes for CASSIVDRGTYQPQHF.

This clone appeared once. The J gene is TRBJ2-7, the V gene TRBV2; D is possibly TRBD2 (5 bases). The CDR3 sequence is 11 residues long. Germline CDR1 is SNHLY and CDR2 is FYNNEI. Trimming shortened V by 8 bases and J by 2 bases, and 7 bases separated the two germline ends. This CDR3 reads CASVRAYEQYF. Here the CDR3 DNA reads TGTGCCAGCGTGAGGGCCTACGAGCAGTACTTC.

In its sample, this clone was seen once. The J gene is TRBJ1-2, the V gene TRBV5-5, with 8 bases fitting TRBD1. Germline lookup yields CDR1 SGHKS and CDR2 YYEKEE (reference sequence). The CDR3 length is 12 residues. Trimming removed 4 bases from V and 6 bases from J; junction bases left unmatched: 2. CDR3 residues: CASSLDRDGYTF. The CDR3 region has the DNA TGTGCCAGCAGCCTGGACAGGGATGGCTACACCTTC.

The V call is TRBV7-2, the J call TRBJ2-7, with D possibly being TRBD1 or TRBD2 (6 bases each). Germline assignment: CDR1 SGHTA and CDR2 FQGNSA. This CDR3 has 13 residues. Deletions cut 1 base from V and 6 bases from J, with 10 bases between. The CDR3 reads CASSLGGGGEQYV. DNA of the CDR3: TGTGCCAGCAGCTTAGGAGGAGGGGGCGAGCAGTACGTC.

The rearrangement links TRBV9 to TRBJ2-1, with 7 bases aligning to TRBD2. Unmatched junction bases numbered 11, after V lost 0 bases and J lost 5 bases. Germline V gene sequence: CDR1 SGDLS, CDR2 YYNGEE. The CDR3 has 17 amino acids. CDR3 protein: CASSVGRRESWDNEQFF. CDR3 nucleotides: TGTGCCAGCAGCGTAGGTCGGCGGGAGAGTTGGGACAATGAGCAGTTCTTC. Full variable domain (rest looked up from reference TRBV9 and TRBJ2-1): DSGVTQTPKHLITATGQRVTLRCSPRSGDLSVYWYQQSLDQGLQFLIQYYNGEERAKGNILERFSAQQFPDLHSELNLSSLELGDSALYFCASSVGRRESWDNEQFFGPGTRLTVL.

The chain uses TRBV9 and TRBJ2-3; D may be TRBD2 (5 bases). The CDR3 contains 16 residues. Germline V gene data show CDR1 as SGDLS and CDR2 as YYNGEE. V was cut by 3 bases and J by 1 base, with 15 bases left in between. The CDR3 reads CASSALHSVGTDTQYF. In nucleotides, the CDR3 is TGTGCCAGCAGCGCACTCCATAGCGTGGGCACAGATACGCAGTATTTT.

V usage is TRBV4-2 and J usage is TRBJ1-6; D not certain. Germline-derived CDR1 and CDR2 are LGHNA and YNFKEQ. Trimming cost V 0 bases and J 7 bases, with 7 bases left between them. The CDR3 runs to 14 residues. As DNA, the CDR3 is TGTGCCAGCAGCCAAGATCACACCAATTCACCCCTCCACTTT. This translates into CASSQDHTNSPLHF.